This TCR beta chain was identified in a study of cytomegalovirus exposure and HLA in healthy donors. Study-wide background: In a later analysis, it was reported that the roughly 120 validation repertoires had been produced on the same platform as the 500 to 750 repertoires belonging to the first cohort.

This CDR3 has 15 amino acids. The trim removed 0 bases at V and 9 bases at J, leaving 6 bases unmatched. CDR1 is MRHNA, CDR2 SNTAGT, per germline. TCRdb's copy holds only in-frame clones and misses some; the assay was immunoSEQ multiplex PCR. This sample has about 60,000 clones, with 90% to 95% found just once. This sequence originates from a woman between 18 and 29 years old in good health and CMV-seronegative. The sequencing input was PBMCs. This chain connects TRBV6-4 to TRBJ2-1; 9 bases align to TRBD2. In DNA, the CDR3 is TGTGCCAGCAGTGACTCAGTAGCGGGGGTGAGTGAGCAGTTCTTC. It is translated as CASSDSVAGVSEQFF.